Shown below are 27 T cell receptor beta chains from a single sample sequenced in a study of monozygotic twins with inflammatory bowel disease (dated by TCRdb to 2018 to 2020). The library came from 5' RACE. Sequencing instrument: Illumina HiSeq 2500. Reads reprocessed by TCRdb are summarized as one entry per CDR3 protein sequence, and DNA is absent. The sample's table covers over 110,000 distinct CDR3 sequences. Jointly, the top ten make up 2.4% of the sample. Sequencing used blood. The receptor set was obtained from a human donor with ulcerative colitis or Crohn's disease, or a healthy co-twin of an affected twin (not recorded which).

This rearrangement joins TRBV7-2 to TRBJ2-5. CDR3 length: 14 amino acids. Germline loops: CDR1 SGHTA, CDR2 FQGNSA. The CDR3 loop reads CASSLNRHKETQYF.

The chain uses TRBV6-5 and TRBJ1-4; TCRdb indicates TRBD1, and absent DNA this call remains unverified. The V gene's germline CDR1 is MNHEY and CDR2 SVGAGI. The CDR3 runs to 18 residues. The CDR3: CASSYSQNGQILNEKLFF.

The chain uses TRBV20-1 and TRBJ2-7. CDR1 and CDR2 (germline): DFQATT, SNEGSKA (reference sequence). This CDR3 has 15 amino acids. The CDR3 is CSATGYKVRSYEQYF.

The gene calls are TRBV20-1 and TRBJ1-6; the TCRdb D gene call, TRBD1, has no DNA to confirm it. CDR3 length equals 16 residues. Germline CDR1 DFQATT, CDR2 SNEGSKA (reference sequence). CDR3 amino acids: CSARVGQLSYNSPLHF.

The chain is built from TRBV18 and TRBJ2-7; the TCRdb D gene call, TRBD2, has no DNA to confirm it. The CDR3 runs to 17 residues. Germline CDR1 KGHSH, CDR2 LQKENI. CDR3 amino acids: CASSPVSGGAGYYEQYF. The whole variable domain, filled in from reference TRBV18 and TRBJ2-7, reads NAGVMQNPRHLVRRRGQEARLRCSPMKGHSHVYWYRQLPEEGLKFMVYLQKENIIDESGMPKERFSAEFPKEGPSILRIQQVVRGDSAAYFCASSPVSGGAGYYEQYFGPGTRLTVT.

The rearrangement joins TRBV11-2 to TRBJ2-1. Per the germline V gene, CDR1 is SGHAT and CDR2 is FQNNGV. The CDR3 length is 16 residues. The CDR3 sequence is CASSPLLGGSWNEQFF.

The CDR3 spells CASSLVRLAGVSYEQYF. The chain has TRBV5-4 and TRBJ2-7; TCRdb picks TRBD2, but there is no DNA to check that call. Germline CDR1 is SGHNT and CDR2 is YYREEE (reference sequence). This CDR3 contains 17 residues.

The V gene is TRBV6-5, the J gene TRBJ1-2; TCRdb outputs TRBD1, but without DNA this stays unchecked. This CDR3 has 15 residues. Germline CDR1 reads MNHEY; CDR2 reads SVGAGI. The CDR3 here is CASSYSIAGTYGYTF.

V is TRBV5-3 and J is TRBJ1-2; the TRBD1 assignment by TCRdb is unverifiable without DNA. TRBV5-3 is annotated as an ORF whose role is uncertain. The CDR3 spans 13 residues. CDR3 sequence reads: CARSLVQGDGYTF.

CDR3 region: CASSPLGQPMIYEQYF. V gene TRBV18 combines with J gene TRBJ2-7. The CDR3 contains 16 residues. Germline CDR1 and CDR2: KGHSH and LQKENI.

V gene TRBV27 combines with J gene TRBJ2-3; no DNA is available, so the TRBD1 call from TCRdb remains unchecked. Germline V gives CDR1 MNHEY, CDR2 SMNVEV (reference sequence). This CDR3 has 16 residues. The CDR3 is CASSLSTGGETDTQYF.

This chain links TRBV5-1 with TRBJ2-7. This CDR3 is 12 amino acids long. Looked up from germline, CDR1 is SGHRS and CDR2 is YFSETQ. CDR3 loop: CASSWTGYEQYF.

V usage is TRBV20-1 and J usage is TRBJ1-1; the D call from TCRdb, TRBD1, cannot be confirmed without DNA. CDR1 is DFQATT and CDR2 is SNEGSKA in the germline V gene (reference sequence). This CDR3 region has 14 residues. The CDR3: CSARGSGGDTEAFF.

This chain joins TRBV19 and TRBJ1-3. Germline assignment: CDR1 LNHDA and CDR2 SQIVND (reference sequence). The CDR3 runs to 17 residues. The CDR3 sequence is CASSLPPRHSSGNTIYF.

The J gene is TRBJ2-2, the V gene TRBV29-1; the D gene TCRdb calls, TRBD1, cannot be checked with no DNA. The length of the CDR3 is 12 residues. The germline CDR1 and CDR2 sequences are SQVTM and ANQGSEA. The CDR3 spells CSVERGAGELFF.

The chain links TRBV5-1 to TRBJ2-7; the D gene TCRdb calls, TRBD2, cannot be checked with no DNA. Germline-derived CDR1 and CDR2 are SGHRS and YFSETQ. The CDR3 totals 16 residues. This chain's CDR3 is CASSASRRGGAYEQYF.

Here the CDR3 reads CASIGGWHKHFIQYF. The rearrangement links TRBV6-7 to TRBJ2-4; the TRBD2 assignment by TCRdb is unverifiable without DNA. TRBV6-7 is recorded as an ORF, its role being uncertain. The CDR3 runs to 15 residues.

This chain connects TRBV5-1 to TRBJ1-1; checking the TCRdb D call of TRBD1 is not possible without DNA. Per the germline V gene, CDR1 is SGHRS and CDR2 is YFSETQ. The CDR3 totals 15 residues. The CDR3 is CASSLVGQGSTEAFF.

The chain is built from TRBV3-1 and TRBJ1-1; lacking DNA, the TRBD1 call made by TCRdb goes unchecked. CDR3 size: 15 residues. Per the germline V gene, CDR1 is LGHDT and CDR2 is YNNKEL (reference sequence). CDR3 residues: CASSLPGQGNTEAFF.

The rearrangement uses TRBV3-1 and TRBJ2-7. Germline loops: CDR1 LGHDT, CDR2 YNNKEL (reference sequence). This CDR3 has 13 amino acids. This CDR3 reads CASSHVIGNEQYF.

The chain employs TRBV30 and TRBJ2-3; TCRdb lists TRBD1, though no DNA is available to test this call. The germline V gene has CDR1 GTSNPN and CDR2 SVGIG (reference sequence). This CDR3 spans 15 amino acids. CDR3: CAWSSDPGGTDTQYF.

The chain joins TRBV11-3 to TRBJ2-5; TCRdb indicates TRBD2, and absent DNA this call remains unverified. The CDR3 has 17 amino acids. The germline CDR1 and CDR2 sequences are SGHNT and YENEEA. CDR3 amino acids: CASSLGRGAETQETQYF.

The CDR3 spells CASSLLWGRQNTEAFF. The V call is TRBV28, the J call TRBJ1-1; TCRdb proposes TRBD1, but this gene call is untestable without DNA. There are 16 residues in the CDR3. Germline V gene lookup returns CDR1 MDHEN and CDR2 SYDVKM.

J is TRBJ1-1 and V is TRBV18; TCRdb designates TRBD1, a call that cannot be tested without DNA. Germline V gives CDR1 KGHSH, CDR2 LQKENI. CDR3 length equals 15 residues. CDR3 sequence: CASSSGQGANTEAFF. The full variable domain, rest sourced from reference TRBV18 and TRBJ1-1, is NAGVMQNPRHLVRRRGQEARLRCSPMKGHSHVYWYRQLPEEGLKFMVYLQKENIIDESGMPKERFSAEFPKEGPSILRIQQVVRGDSAAYFCASSSGQGANTEAFFGQGTRLTVV.

CDR3 sequence reads: CASSSGLAGGLGTDTQYF. The chain recombines TRBV27 with TRBJ2-3; TCRdb's D call of TRBD2 is untestable without DNA. The CDR3 loop spans 18 amino acids. Germline V CDR1 and CDR2: MNHEY, SMNVEV (reference sequence).

J is TRBJ2-7 and V is TRBV5-1; there is no DNA to check the TCRdb D call of TRBD2. The CDR3 sequence is 14 residues long. Germline assignment: CDR1 SGHRS and CDR2 YFSETQ. CDR3 sequence reads: CASSLGGIDDEQYF.

This rearrangement joins TRBV5-1 to TRBJ1-1. CDR3 length equals 15 residues. CDR1 and CDR2 (germline): SGHRS, YFSETQ. The CDR3 spells CASSLSQGILTEAFF.